This T cell receptor beta chain is from a study of T cells in Graves' hyperthyroidism and ophthalmopathy. V lost 3 bases to trimming and J lost 0 bases, with 12 bases between them. The CDR3 runs 15 residues. Germline V lookup: CDR1 SGHDT, CDR2 YYEEEE. This clonotype showed up many times. Its antigen is still unknown. Each diagnosis drew on symptoms, thyroxine, TRAb, thyroid ultrasound and orbital computed tomography findings. There were TCR beta CDR3 regions amplified from RNA transcripts. A set of HTBI primers served as the primers for a first-round RT-PCR of the TCR CDR3. In TCRdb, the multiplex PCR reads were re-called with MiXCR into one record per CDR3 protein. The table records about half a million distinct CDR3 sequences, roughly 25% of them present only once. Findings of the study overall: Ophthalmopathy prediction by the model preceded onset by a median about 6.8 months.

The sample comprised blood. This chain connects TRBV5-6 to TRBJ1-1; TRBD1 might be the D (5 bases). The sequence was obtained from a woman under 40 with Graves' ophthalmopathy. Here the CDR3 reads CASSWGILMNTEAFF. Written as DNA, the CDR3 is TGTGCCAGCAGCTGGGGGATTCTAATGAACACTGAAGCTTTCTTT.